The T cell receptor (beta chain) under discussion was sequenced for a study of glioma-infiltrating T cells after dendritic cell vaccination (dated by TCRdb to 2016 to 2017). In terms of the full investigation: A cohort of approximately 15 glioblastoma patients from Phase I and II dendritic cell vaccination trials was included, of whom 9 were newly diagnosed and 6 had recurrent disease. The vaccine was prepared from monocyte-derived dendritic cells that were cultured for 6 to 7 days with IL-4 and GM-CSF and then pulsed overnight with autologous tumor lysate. In glioblastoma patients vaccinated with dendritic cells, deep sequencing of TCR beta CDR3 regions served to measure the amount of tumor-infiltrating lymphocytes and to compare repertoires between tumor and blood. Survival after dendritic cell vaccination was correlated with TCR sequencing metrics, such as TIL content and the overlap between tumor and blood repertoires. Each patient got three intradermal injections of the dendritic cell vaccine, spaced at biweekly intervals, in the arm below the axilla. Between 2003 and 2012, patients were given autologous tumor lysate-pulsed dendritic cell vaccination. Beyond this particular receptor, the publication reports: The three-group TCR overlap response model was characterized as speculative, and prospective validation of the model was stated to be required. Longer time to progression and overall survival after dendritic cell vaccination were predicted by higher estimated pretreatment TIL content. The cohort was small and heterogeneous, with few patients having full blood and tumor sets and even fewer initial-recurrent tumor pairs. TCR clonality showed no direct relationship with survival, which suggests that a diverse polyclonal response may matter.

To be selected, patients needed enough residual fresh-frozen tumor tissue and more than two years of available survival data. Molecular status otherwise varied across the glioblastoma patients, but none of them carried an isocitrate dehydrogenase mutation. PBMC were collected before vaccination, two weeks after the third vaccination, and at tumor progression if progression occurred. The Qiagen DNeasy Blood extraction Kit was used to extract genomic DNA. The CDR3, cysteine through phenylalanine, is 13 amino acids long. The retained sequence is limited to the CDR3, 39 bases, with the frame set at the first base. V is reduced by 4 bases and J by 7 bases, leaving a spacing of 13 bases between them. The germline V gene encodes CDR1 SGHVS and CDR2 FQNEAQ. Using the immunoSEQ assay, TCRB CDR3 regions were amplified from approximately 2.1 micrograms of genomic DNA, or from all available DNA when less than that was on hand. The multiplex PCR relied on 60 forward primers for TCR V beta segments and 13 reverse primers for J beta segments. To estimate reads per starting template, synthetic control templates were spiked into each sample at limiting dilution. Sequencing produced 87 bp reads on the Illumina HiSeq System. On the study's bioinformatics: PCR and sequencing errors were removed by a nearest neighbor algorithm that merged closely related sequences. TCR overlap was defined as the percentage of unique tumor TCR beta sequences that were also found in the peripheral blood of the same patient. In TCRdb, the immuneACCESS table is reduced to in-frame sequences with V and J assigned. These tables do not hold every clone; where another copy was compared, an unresolved V gene accounts for under half, and the others remain unexplained. V and J calls and clone size come straight from that table; D and trimming were deduced from the DNA. The sample yields about 92,000 clones; 86% were counted once. The ten largest make up less than 20% of the sample.

Worth noting for this clone: The antigen it recognizes is unknown. Per-base quality was not reported, and no clone a single base away is much larger than it.

Recombination linked TRBV7-8 to TRBJ1-2, with TRBD1 as a weak D call on 6 bases. This material consisted of blood, taken before dendritic cell vaccination. This TCR was sampled from a human donor with glioblastoma. The CDR3 protein is CASSSPTGFGYTF. The DNA reads TGTGCCAGCAGCTCACCTACAGGGTTTGGCTACACCTTC.